The subject of this entry is one T cell receptor beta chain. The antigen is not known. This record belongs to a study of T cell responses to AZD1222 COVID-19 vaccine. General study results and limits: Researchers report vaccine-associated CD4 TCRs spanning spike, with dominance at 160-218 and 743-854. Only a handful of AZD1222 recipients were seropositive at baseline.

Sequencing used immunoSEQ multiplex PCR; TCRdb keeps in-frame clones, though not all of them. The repertoire holds 90,000 to 120,000 clones, with approximately 90% as singletons. In germline, CDR1 is SGDLS, CDR2 YYNGEE. The CDR3 spans 17 residues. Trimming removed 0 bases from V and 3 bases from J, with 19 bases in between. The specimen comprised peripheral blood, sampled on day 0 of AZD1222 vaccination. The chain joins TRBV9 to TRBJ2-7; possibly TRBD1 for D (5 bases). This sequence originates from an adult in good health. The CDR3 nucleotides read TGTGCCAGCAGCGTAGCGGCAGGGAATTACCTCTTCTACGAGCAGTACTTC. It yields the protein CASSVAAGNYLFYEQYF.